Listed below are T cell receptor beta chains from one sample, sequenced in a study of molecular identifiers for immune sequencing clone quantification. One entry per CDR3 protein results from TCRdb running MiXCR on the PCR reads. The sample holds more than 250,000 distinct CDR3 sequences, over 20% seen once. Sequencing input: naive CD8+ T cells from blood, with Jurkat cell RNA spiked in. These receptors were obtained from a human donor in good health. Some libraries in this study had Jurkat cell RNA spiked in. Each CDR3 is given with its conserved first and last residue.

V	length	J	CDR3
TRBV5-5	16	TRBJ1-1	CASSLNPMLQNTEAFF
TRBV27	14	TRBJ1-5	CASKPGTANQPQHF
TRBV4-1	14	TRBJ2-1	CASSQSPSYNEQFF
TRBV28	16	TRBJ2-3	CASSASGHLSTDTQYF
TRBV7-9	16	TRBJ1-2	CASSLGAGTEYYGYTF
TRBV20-1	15	TRBJ2-7	CSASPRAPGAYEQYF
TRBV28	19	TRBJ2-1	CASSPRGLAGVGSYNEQFF
TRBV4-1	16	TRBJ1-1	CASSQPAGWYGQGAFF
TRBV12-3/TRBV12-4	14	TRBJ2-5	CASSLGQGAETLYF
TRBV9	15	TRBJ2-5	CASSVGARVSETQYF
TRBV9	15	TRBJ2-7	CASSVRVGSSYEQYF
TRBV7-2	14	TRBJ2-3	CASSYGLAADTQYF
TRBV5-5	17	TRBJ2-1	CASSFGTSGFSYNEQFF
TRBV30	15	TRBJ2-3	CAWSITSGSTDTQYF
TRBV16	17	TRBJ1-2	CASSQSYNDISNYGYTF
TRBV5-1	13	TRBJ2-1	CASSALTSDEQFF
TRBV5-6	13	TRBJ2-7	CASSLGPTYGQYF
TRBV7-6	16	TRBJ2-3	CASSLGLRGSTDTQYF
TRBV7-6	14	TRBJ1-4	CASSFSGPNEKLCF
TRBV3-1	16	TRBJ1-2	CASSPQGTGVYYGYTF
TRBV20-1	17	TRBJ1-5	CSARDPQGPYSNQPQHF
TRBV7-3	13	TRBJ2-2	CASSSRPTGELFF
TRBV6-2/TRBV6-3	14	TRBJ1-5	CASSSTASNQPQHF
TRBV12-3/TRBV12-4	14	TRBJ2-3	CASSPRHNTDTQYF
TRBV7-2	15	TRBJ2-7	CASSSMDRGPDEQYF
TRBV19	16	TRBJ1-4	CASSVGAATTNEKLFF
TRBV6-1	15	TRBJ2-4	CASSEASVSKNIQYF
TRBV28	14	TRBJ2-3	CASSPLAGGDTQYF
TRBV11-2	14	TRBJ2-3	CATIRGGPGDTQYF
TRBV5-1	16	TRBJ2-7	CASSSWDRGPTYEQYF
TRBV7-6	16	TRBJ2-7	CASSAGWERGPYEQYF
TRBV4-1	12	TRBJ1-1	CASSQLSTEAFF
TRBV5-1	15	TRBJ2-5	CASKELAGDLETQYF
TRBV9	13	TRBJ1-2	CASSVGRNYGYTF
TRBV5-6	14	TRBJ2-1	CASSRNRVYNEQFF
TRBV29-1	13	TRBJ2-7	CSVLGDRTYEQYF
TRBV9	14	TRBJ2-6	CASTLGSGANVLAF
TRBV24-1	16	TRBJ2-1	CATSDSLAGGGDEQFF
TRBV30	14	TRBJ1-4	CAWSWVATNEKLFF
TRBV2	14	TRBJ2-3	CASSDGTGTDTQYF
TRBV2	14	TRBJ1-1	CASSEHRQGVEAFF
TRBV7-9	12	TRBJ1-1	CASSFGVTEAFF